This T cell receptor (beta chain) derives from a study of control samples from healthy donors and cancer patients (dated by TCRdb to the early 2020s). CDR1 MNHEY and CDR2 SVGAGI are derived from the germline V gene. The CDR3 runs 16 residues from the cysteine to the phenylalanine. The sequence is cut down to CDR3 DNA, 48 bases in frame from base 1. The V end loses 1 base and the J end loses 0 bases, and a stretch of 12 bases separates them. As to this clone: The antigen it recognizes is unknown. No clone much larger than this one lies a single base away; base qualities are absent.

Library creation used the immunoSEQ multiplex PCR assay. TCRdb retrieved this table from immuneACCESS and kept in-frame rearrangements only. Not all clones are present; in checked studies, unresolved V genes account for under half, and no reason is known for the remainder. Here the sample has about 150,000 clones; 89% occur a single time. In total, the top ten clones hold over 4.5% of the sample. The sequence joins TRBV6-5 to TRBJ1-1, with TRBD1 as a weak D call on 6 bases. The source material was blood. This TCR derives from a young man in good health. This receptor carries the CDR3 CASSYFEDSVNTEAFF. The base sequence is TGTGCCAGCAGTTACTTCGAGGACAGCGTGAACACTGAAGCTTTCTTT.